The 18 T cell receptor beta chains below were found in one sample sequenced in a study of T cell repertoires in cytomegalovirus infection. The antigens these receptors bind are not known. TCRdb processed the reads anew with MiXCR; each CDR3 protein has one entry. The top ten clones hold roughly 20% of a sample with under 850,000 distinct CDR3 sequences, around 35% of them seen once. The material sequenced was cultured PBMCs, taken from culture after CMV antigen stimulation. All receptors derive from a human donor in good health (CMV status not recorded). Some clones in this sample may be carry-over from other donors' samples.

A few counts support this clonotype. The V and J genes are TRBV11-2 and TRBJ2-2, with a weak D call TRBD2 (5 bases). Germline lookup yields CDR1 SGHAT and CDR2 FQNNGV. The CDR3 loop spans 16 amino acids. V shed 7 bases and J shed 5 bases, with 20 bases lying between them. CDR3 bases: TGTGCCAGCACCACCGGTGGCTCGGGGTATACCGGGGAGCTGTTTTTT. The encoded protein is CASTTGGSGYTGELFF.

V is TRBV28 and J is TRBJ2-1, with 10 nucleotides matching TRBD2. The CDR3 length is 17 residues. CDR1 is MDHEN, CDR2 SYDVKM, per germline. Losses at the gene ends were 2 bases for V and 9 bases for J; bases not matched to a gene: 13. In DNA, the CDR3 is TGTGCCAGCAGTTTAGTGGCGGGGAGCGGGGGGGCCAGTGAGCAGTTCTTC. Translated: CASSLVAGSGGASEQFF.

V is TRBV2 and J is TRBJ2-1; 7 nucleotides align to TRBD2. CDR3 length: 16 residues. V shed 2 bases, J shed 6 bases, and the junction held 10 bases outside the gene matches. Germline V gene data show CDR1 as SNHLY and CDR2 as FYNNEI. The CDR3 DNA reads as TGTGCCAGCAGTGAAAAGCGGACTAGGAGTCGCAATGAGCAGTTCTTC. Translating gives CASSEKRTRSRNEQFF.

The J gene is TRBJ1-1, the V gene TRBV2; D is unclear. V lost 6 bases, J lost 4 bases, and 15 bases lay in between. The V gene's germline CDR1 is SNHLY and CDR2 FYNNEI. The CDR3 sequence is 14 residues long. The CDR3, as DNA: TGTGCCAGCAGATCCGGGCCGGGTTTCACTGAAGCTTTCTTT. Its translation: CASRSGPGFTEAFF.

Ten or more counts support this clonotype. The gene calls are TRBV7-2 and TRBJ1-3, with D unresolved. This CDR3 region has 13 residues. From germline, CDR1 is SGHTA and CDR2 FQGNSA. Trimming left V 2 bases short and J 4 bases short, with 6 bases between. CDR3 protein: CASSLRGGNTIYF. The CDR3 DNA reads as TGTGCCAGCAGCTTACGCGGCGGAAACACCATATATTTT.

This clonotype was counted many times. The chain carries TRBV7-2 and TRBJ1-2, with a weak D call TRBD1 (5 bases). Germline assignment: CDR1 SGHTA and CDR2 FQGNSA. Between the trimmed V and J ends, which lost 1 base and 2 bases, there was a span of 20 bases. The length of the CDR3 is 18 residues. Here the CDR3 reads CASSLVQNSGTGNYGYTF. DNA for the CDR3: TGTGCCAGCAGCTTAGTACAAAATTCCGGGACGGGAAACTATGGCTACACCTTC. Full variable domain (rest looked up from reference TRBV7-2 and TRBJ1-2): GAGVSQSPSNKVTEKGKDVELRCDPISGHTALYWYRQSLGQGLEFLIYFQGNSAPDKSGLPSDRFSAERTGGSVSTLTIQRTQQEDSAVYLCASSLVQNSGTGNYGYTFGSGTRLTVV.

The genes are TRBV6-5 and TRBJ2-6; 8 bases agree with TRBD1. The length of the CDR3 is 19 residues. Germline CDR1 reads MNHEY; CDR2 reads SVGAGI. V trimming: 2 bases; J trimming: 2 bases; junction bases outside the gene matches: 11. The CDR3 bases are TGTGCCAGCAGTTACCTCGGACAGGGCAAGTCTACTGGGGCCAACGTCCTGACTTTC. Its translation is CASSYLGQGKSTGANVLTF.

This clonotype was recorded at least ten times. The chain links TRBV7-2 to TRBJ2-1, with 11 bases matching TRBD2. Trimming took 3 bases from V and 7 from J; bases not matched to a gene: 2. Per the germline V gene, CDR1 is SGHTA and CDR2 is FQGNSA. CDR3 length: 14 residues. Here the CDR3 reads CASSFTSGRNEQFF. CDR3 sequence (DNA): TGTGCCAGCAGCTTCACTAGCGGGAGAAATGAGCAGTTCTTC.

The chain carries TRBV12-3 or TRBV12-4 and TRBJ1-2; D possibly corresponds to TRBD1 (5 bases). The CDR3 consists of 14 residues. Trimming removed 7 bases from V and 3 bases from J, with 15 bases in between. The CDR3, as DNA: TGTGCCAGCACCACGGGGGGAGGTTACTATGGCTACACCTTC. This gives the protein CASTTGGGYYGYTF.

The CDR3, as DNA: TGCAGTGCTGATGTGCCTAGCGTTAGCACAGATACGCAGTATTTT. Amino acid sequence: CSADVPSVSTDTQYF. This chain joins TRBV20-1 and TRBJ2-3; a weak D match, TRBD2 (6 bases). The V end was cut by 5 bases, the J end by 0 bases, with 15 bases between. In germline, CDR1 is DFQATT, CDR2 SNEGSKA (reference sequence). CDR3 length equals 15 residues.

This clonotype came up a few times. V gene TRBV12-3 or TRBV12-4 combines with J gene TRBJ2-5; the match to TRBD2 covers 10 bases. The CDR3 totals 15 residues. The trim removed 4 bases at V and 5 bases at J, leaving 7 bases unmatched. The DNA of the CDR3 is TGTGCCAGCAGTTACGAGCTAGCGGGGGCGGAGACCCAGTACTTC. Translation: CASSYELAGAETQYF.

This clonotype occurred a few times. The V call is TRBV28, the J call TRBJ1-1; D remains ambiguous. Trimming removed 2 bases at V and 1 base at J, with 8 bases between. The length of the CDR3 is 14 residues. Germline lookup yields CDR1 MDHEN and CDR2 SYDVKM. The CDR3 region is CASSLVQRNTEAFF. The CDR3, as DNA: TGTGCCAGCAGTTTAGTACAGAGGAACACTGAAGCTTTCTTT.

The chain has TRBV7-6 and TRBJ2-7; no firm D call. V gave up 1 base and J gave up 9 bases, with 7 bases separating them. From germline, CDR1 is SGHVS and CDR2 FNYEAQ. The CDR3 length is 11 residues. CDR3 DNA: TGTGCCAGCAGCTTAGATCAGCCGCAGTACTTC. It codes for CASSLDQPQYF.

The CDR3 region is CASSQEARWARQPQHF. The CDR3 coding sequence is TGTGCCAGCAGCCAAGAGGCTAGATGGGCTCGTCAGCCCCAGCATTTT. This chain uses TRBV4-2 with TRBJ1-5, with D hard to call. This CDR3 spans 16 amino acids. The germline gives CDR1 LGHNA, CDR2 YNFKEQ. Trimming left V 0 bases short and J 6 bases short, with 15 bases between.

The chain joins TRBV6-2 or TRBV6-3 to TRBJ1-2; a weak D match, TRBD1 (5 bases). Germline V gene sequence: CDR1 MNHEY, CDR2 SVGEGT. The CDR3 is 12 amino acids. V was pared by 5 bases and J by 8 bases, with 12 bases between. The CDR3 region is CASSRQRTGYTF. Written as DNA, the CDR3 is TGTGCCAGCAGTCGACAGCGGACGGGCTACACCTTC.

The CDR3 sequence: CASSQDPLKSEKLFF. CDR3 nucleotides: TGCGCCAGCAGCCAAGATCCCTTAAAGAGTGAAAAACTGTTTTTT. This chain links TRBV4-1 with TRBJ1-4; D ambiguous. Germline V gene lookup returns CDR1 MGHRA and CDR2 YSYEKL. Trimming took 0 bases from V and 7 from J, leaving 12 bases between them. The CDR3 is 15 amino acids.

J is TRBJ2-1 and V is TRBV5-1; TRBD1 matches 7 bases. Germline V gene data show CDR1 as SGHRS and CDR2 as YFSETQ. The length of the CDR3 is 14 residues. The junction had 8 bases not matched to a gene; V was cut back by 5 bases and J by 6 bases. CDR3 protein: CASSDRAETNEQFF. As DNA, the CDR3 is TGCGCCAGCAGTGACAGGGCGGAAACCAATGAGCAGTTCTTC. The full variable domain, with the rest looked up from reference TRBV5-1 and TRBJ2-1, is KAGVTQTPRYLIKTRGQQVTLSCSPISGHRSVSWYQQTPGQGLQFLFEYFSETQRNKGNFPGRFSGRQFSNSRSEMNVSTLELGDSALYLCASSDRAETNEQFFGPGTRLTVL.

V gene TRBV2 combines with J gene TRBJ1-1; 10 bases are a match to TRBD1. The V and J ends lost 3 bases and 1 base, in that order; junction bases with no gene match: 5. Looked up from germline, CDR1 is SNHLY and CDR2 is FYNNEI. This CDR3 is 16 amino acids long. The CDR3 DNA reads TGTGCCAGCAGTGATTGGACAGGGGGTTCGAACACTGAAGCTTTCTTT. It encodes CASSDWTGGSNTEAFF. Based on the CDR3 plus reference TRBV2 and TRBJ1-1, the full variable domain is EPEVTQTPSHQVTQMGQEVILRCVPISNHLYFYWYRQILGQKVEFLVSFYNNEISEKSEIFDDQFSVERPDGSNFTLKIRSTKLEDSAMYFCASSDWTGGSNTEAFFGQGTRLTVV.